This T cell receptor (beta chain) was sequenced during a study of T cells in localized non-small cell lung cancer. Study-wide findings and caveats: Measurement of T cell clonality placed uninvolved adjacent lung highest, above the level in tumor. Median around 56 top-100 tumor clones were shared with paired adjacent lung.

This clone was recorded only once. Its target is unknown. Method: immunoSEQ multiplex PCR; TCRdb's copy keeps in-frame clones and lacks some. The table has under 50,000 clones, 85% to 90% seen once. Germline assignment: CDR1 SQVTM and CDR2 ANQGSEA. CDR3 size: 12 residues. Deletions cut 2 bases from V and 7 bases from J, with 11 bases between. The sequences come from PBMCs, collected before any cancer treatment. This chain uses TRBV29-1 with TRBJ1-2, with a possible D match to TRBD1 (6 bases). The sequence was obtained from a man aged 35 to 69 with stage II lung adenocarcinoma. For the CDR3, the DNA is TGCAGCGTTGAAACAGGGAGAGGTGGCTACACCTTC. Translation gives CSVETGRGGYTF.